The 11 T cell receptor beta chains given below trace back to one sample, sequenced in a study of CXCR3-negative and CXCR3-positive naive CD8 T cells. Overall study findings and caveats: A higher hydrophobicity marked the TRB CDR3s of CXCR3-positive naive cells versus CXCR3-negative naive cells.

The libraries of TRB cDNA were constructed through 5' RACE using UMI labels. TCRdb re-called the 5' RACE reads; every CDR3 protein appears as one record, without DNA. In total, the table holds some 150,000 distinct CDR3 sequences. For these TCRs, the target antigens are not known. The sample consisted of naive CXCR3+ CD8+ T cells from blood. As for subset: CD45RO-CCR7+CD27+CD95- naive CD8+ T cells expressing CXCR3 (TNR3+). Source of these receptors: a human donor in good health. Some clones in this sample may be carry-over from other donors' samples.

This chain links TRBV7-9 with TRBJ2-1. The CDR3 consists of 16 residues. Germline V gene sequence: CDR1 SEHNR, CDR2 FQNEAQ (reference sequence). CDR3 loop: CASSIRAGESYNEQFF.

V usage is TRBV28 and J usage is TRBJ2-7; TCRdb proposes TRBD1, but this gene call is untestable without DNA. The germline V gene has CDR1 MDHEN and CDR2 SYDVKM. The CDR3 is made up of 13 amino acids. CDR3: CASSIRDIYEQYF.

The chain couples TRBV20-1 to TRBJ2-7; TCRdb designates TRBD2, a call that cannot be tested without DNA. CDR3 length equals 14 residues. CDR1 and CDR2 from the germline V gene are DFQATT and SNEGSKA (reference sequence). Here the CDR3 reads CSARGLADTYEQYF.

This chain uses TRBV14 with TRBJ2-2. CDR3 length: 15 residues. Germline V gene lookup returns CDR1 SGHDN and CDR2 FVKESK. The CDR3 loop is CASSQPKEMTGELFF.

This chain connects TRBV4-3 to TRBJ1-5. The CDR3 is 14 amino acids. Germline CDR1 and CDR2: LGHNA and YSLEER. The CDR3 loop reads CASSGGTDYQPQHF.

The J gene is TRBJ2-7, the V gene TRBV5-1; TCRdb names TRBD1, which stays unverified in the absence of DNA. Germline V lookup: CDR1 SGHRS, CDR2 YFSETQ. The CDR3 has 14 amino acids. The CDR3: CASTTQGKRDEQYF. Full variable domain (remainder filled in from reference TRBV5-1 and TRBJ2-7): KAGVTQTPRYLIKTRGQQVTLSCSPISGHRSVSWYQQTPGQGLQFLFEYFSETQRNKGNFPGRFSGRQFSNSRSEMNVSTLELGDSALYLCASTTQGKRDEQYFGPGTRLTVT.

The V and J genes are TRBV4-1 and TRBJ1-5; without DNA, the TCRdb call of TRBD1 cannot be checked. This CDR3 comprises 14 residues. CDR1 is MGHRA, CDR2 YSYEKL, per germline. CDR3 sequence reads: CASSQPGQGEPQHF.

The chain carries TRBV19 and TRBJ1-1; TCRdb proposes TRBD1, but this gene call is untestable without DNA. Looked up from germline, CDR1 is LNHDA and CDR2 is SQIVND (reference sequence). The CDR3 totals 15 residues. CDR3 in amino acids: CASGDHGGSNTEAFF.

The rearrangement links TRBV7-9 to TRBJ2-3; TCRdb outputs TRBD2, but without DNA this stays unchecked. The germline V gene has CDR1 SEHNR and CDR2 FQNEAQ (reference sequence). This CDR3 region has 17 residues. The CDR3 sequence is CASSTSPSGGATDTQYF. Together with reference TRBV7-9 and TRBJ2-3, the CDR3 gives the full variable domain: DTGVSQNPRHKITKRGQNVTFRCDPISEHNRLYWYRQTLGQGPEFLTYFQNEAQLEKSRLLSDRFSAERPKGSFSTLEIQRTEQGDSAMYLCASSTSPSGGATDTQYFGPGTRLTVL.

J is TRBJ2-7 and V is TRBV7-2; the TCRdb D gene call, TRBD1, has no DNA to confirm it. The germline V gene encodes CDR1 SGHTA and CDR2 FQGNSA. There are 15 residues in the CDR3. The CDR3 loop reads CASSLWVGAAYEQYF.

The chain employs TRBV28 and TRBJ2-1. This CDR3 contains 14 residues. Germline V gene lookup returns CDR1 MDHEN and CDR2 SYDVKM. The chain's CDR3 is CASSLGLSYNEQFF.